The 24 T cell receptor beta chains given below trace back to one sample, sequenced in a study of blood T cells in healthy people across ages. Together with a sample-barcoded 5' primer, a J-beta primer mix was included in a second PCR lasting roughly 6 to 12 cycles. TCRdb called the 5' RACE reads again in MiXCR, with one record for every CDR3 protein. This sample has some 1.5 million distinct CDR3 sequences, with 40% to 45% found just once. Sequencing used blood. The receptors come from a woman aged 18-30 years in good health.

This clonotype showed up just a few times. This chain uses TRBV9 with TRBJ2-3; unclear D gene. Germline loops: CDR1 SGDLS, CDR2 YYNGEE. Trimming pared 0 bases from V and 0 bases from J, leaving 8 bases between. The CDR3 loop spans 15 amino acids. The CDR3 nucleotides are TGTGCCAGCAGCGTAGAGGGATCAAGCACAGATACGCAGTATTTT. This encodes CASSVEGSSTDTQYF.

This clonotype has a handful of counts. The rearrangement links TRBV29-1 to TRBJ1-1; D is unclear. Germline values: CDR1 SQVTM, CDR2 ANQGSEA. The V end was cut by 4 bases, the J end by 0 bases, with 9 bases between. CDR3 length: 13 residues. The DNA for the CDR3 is TGCAGCGTTGCTGTTACGTTGAACACTGAAGCTTTCTTT. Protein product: CSVAVTLNTEAFF. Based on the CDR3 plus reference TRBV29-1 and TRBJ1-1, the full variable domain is SAVISQKPSRDICQRGTSLTIQCQVDSQVTMMFWYRQQPGQSLTLIATANQGSEATYESGFVIDKFPISRPNLTFSTLTVSNMSPEDSSIYLCSVAVTLNTEAFFGQGTRLTVV.

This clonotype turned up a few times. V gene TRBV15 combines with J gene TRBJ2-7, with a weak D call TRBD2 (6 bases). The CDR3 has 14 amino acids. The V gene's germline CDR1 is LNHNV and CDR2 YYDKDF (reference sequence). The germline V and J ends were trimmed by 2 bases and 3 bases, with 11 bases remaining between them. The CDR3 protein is CATSRSGLFYEQYF. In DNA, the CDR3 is TGTGCCACCAGCAGATCGGGACTCTTCTACGAGCAGTACTTC.

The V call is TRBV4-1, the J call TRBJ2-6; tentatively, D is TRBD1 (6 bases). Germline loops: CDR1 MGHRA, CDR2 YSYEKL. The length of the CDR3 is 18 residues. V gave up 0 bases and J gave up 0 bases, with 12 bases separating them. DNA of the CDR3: TGCGCCAGCAGCCAAGATCCAGGGGAAAACTCTGGGGCCAACGTCCTGACTTTC. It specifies CASSQDPGENSGANVLTF.

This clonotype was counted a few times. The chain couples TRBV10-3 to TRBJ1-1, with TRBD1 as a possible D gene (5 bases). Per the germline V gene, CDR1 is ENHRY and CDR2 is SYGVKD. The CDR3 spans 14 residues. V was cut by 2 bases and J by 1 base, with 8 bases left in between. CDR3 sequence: CAISEATGNTEAFF. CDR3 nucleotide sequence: TGTGCCATCAGTGAGGCTACAGGGAACACTGAAGCTTTCTTT.

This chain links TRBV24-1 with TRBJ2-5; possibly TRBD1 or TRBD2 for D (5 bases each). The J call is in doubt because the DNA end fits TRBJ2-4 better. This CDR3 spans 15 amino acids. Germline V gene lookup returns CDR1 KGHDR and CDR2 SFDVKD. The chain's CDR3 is CATSDPRGTKNIQYF. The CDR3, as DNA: TGTGCCACCAGTGATCCGAGGGGAACCAAAAACATTCAGTACTTC.

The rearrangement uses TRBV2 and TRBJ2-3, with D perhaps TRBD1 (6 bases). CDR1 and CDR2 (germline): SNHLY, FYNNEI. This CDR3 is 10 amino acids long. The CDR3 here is CADRGGTQYF. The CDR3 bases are TGTGCGGACAGAGGAGGTACGCAGTATTTT.

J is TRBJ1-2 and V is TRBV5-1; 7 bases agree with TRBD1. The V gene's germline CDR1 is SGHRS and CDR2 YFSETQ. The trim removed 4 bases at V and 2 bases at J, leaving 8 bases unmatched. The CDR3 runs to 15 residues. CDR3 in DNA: TGCGCCAGCAGCACCACCTCGGACAGGAACTATGGCTACACCTTC. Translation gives CASSTTSDRNYGYTF.

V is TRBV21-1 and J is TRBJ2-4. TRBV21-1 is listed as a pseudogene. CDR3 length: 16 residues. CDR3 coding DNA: TGTGCCAGCAGCAAAGAGACACTGACAGCCAAAAACAGTCAGTACTTC. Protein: CASSKETLTAKNSQYF.

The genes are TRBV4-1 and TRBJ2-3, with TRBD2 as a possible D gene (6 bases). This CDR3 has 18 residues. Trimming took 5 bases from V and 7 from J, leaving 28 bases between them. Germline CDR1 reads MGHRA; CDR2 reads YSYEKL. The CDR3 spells CASSSNRLSTGDYNTQYF. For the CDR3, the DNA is TGCGCCAGCAGCTCAAATCGGCTTTCAACGGGAGACTACAATACGCAGTATTTT.

The CDR3, as DNA: TGTGCCAGCAGCGGAGCGGGTCCAGGGAATGAGCAGTTCTTC. Translation: CASSGAGPGNEQFF. The chain is built from TRBV5-5 and TRBJ2-1, with D possibly matching TRBD2 (6 bases). V was shortened by 4 bases and J by 7 bases, with 15 bases between the two germline ends. CDR3 size: 14 residues. Germline loops: CDR1 SGHKS, CDR2 YYEKEE (reference sequence).

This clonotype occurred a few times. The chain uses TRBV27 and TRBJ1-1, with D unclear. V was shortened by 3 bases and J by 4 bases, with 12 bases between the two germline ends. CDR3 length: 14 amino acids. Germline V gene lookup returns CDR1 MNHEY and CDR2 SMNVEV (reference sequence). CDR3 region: CASSFRVSLTEAFF. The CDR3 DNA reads TGTGCCAGCAGTTTTCGGGTTTCCCTCACTGAAGCTTTCTTT.

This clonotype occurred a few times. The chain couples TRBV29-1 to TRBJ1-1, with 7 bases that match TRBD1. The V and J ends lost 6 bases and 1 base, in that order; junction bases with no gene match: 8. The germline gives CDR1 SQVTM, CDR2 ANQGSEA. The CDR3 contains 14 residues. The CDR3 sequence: CSVGADRENTEAFF. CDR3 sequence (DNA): TGCAGCGTAGGGGCTGACAGGGAGAACACTGAAGCTTTCTTT.

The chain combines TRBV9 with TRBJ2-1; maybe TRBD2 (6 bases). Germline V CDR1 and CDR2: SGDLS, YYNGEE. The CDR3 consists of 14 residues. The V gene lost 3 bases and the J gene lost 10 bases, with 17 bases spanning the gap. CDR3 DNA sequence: TGTGCCAGCAGCGCTAGGGCGGAGGGTAACGAGCAGTTCTTC. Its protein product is CASSARAEGNEQFF.

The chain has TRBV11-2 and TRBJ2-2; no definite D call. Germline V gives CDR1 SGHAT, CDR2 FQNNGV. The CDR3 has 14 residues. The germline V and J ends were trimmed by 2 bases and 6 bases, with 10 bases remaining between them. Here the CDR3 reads CASSLWKSAGELFF. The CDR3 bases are TGTGCCAGCAGCTTATGGAAGAGTGCCGGGGAGCTGTTTTTT.

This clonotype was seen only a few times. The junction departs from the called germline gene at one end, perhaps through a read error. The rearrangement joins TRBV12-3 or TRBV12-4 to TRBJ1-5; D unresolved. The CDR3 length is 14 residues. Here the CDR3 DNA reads TGTGCCAGCCGTTTAGACGGGAGCAATCAGCCCCAGCATTTT. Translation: CASRLDGSNQPQHF.

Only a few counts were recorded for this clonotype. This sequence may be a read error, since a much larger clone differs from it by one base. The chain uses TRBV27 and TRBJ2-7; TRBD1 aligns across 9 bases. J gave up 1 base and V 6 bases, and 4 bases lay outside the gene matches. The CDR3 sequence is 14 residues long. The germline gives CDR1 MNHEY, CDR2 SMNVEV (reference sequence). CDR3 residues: CASRPGTGSYEQYF. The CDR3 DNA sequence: TGTGCCAGCAGGCCCGGGACAGGGTCCTACGAGCAGTACTTC.

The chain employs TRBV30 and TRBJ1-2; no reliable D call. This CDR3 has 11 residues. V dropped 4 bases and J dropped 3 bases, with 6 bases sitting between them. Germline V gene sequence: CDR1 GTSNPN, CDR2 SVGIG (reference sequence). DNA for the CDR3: TGTGCCTGGACGGCTTACTATGGCTACACCTTC. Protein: CAWTAYYGYTF.

CDR3 coding DNA: TGTGCCATCAGTGATAAAGGGGATGGTCAAGAGACCCAGTACTTC. This encodes CAISDKGDGQETQYF. The chain couples TRBV10-3 to TRBJ2-5, with a tentative D call TRBD1 (5 bases). The germline CDR1 and CDR2 sequences are ENHRY and SYGVKD. Between the trimmed V and J ends, which lost 3 bases and 2 bases, there was a span of 13 bases. The CDR3 is 15 amino acids.

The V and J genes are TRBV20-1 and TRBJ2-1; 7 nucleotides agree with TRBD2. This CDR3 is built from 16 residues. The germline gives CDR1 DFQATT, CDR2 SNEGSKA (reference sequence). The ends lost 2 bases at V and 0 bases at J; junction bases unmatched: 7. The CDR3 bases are TGCAGTGCTAGAAATTCAGCTAGCGGCTCCTACAATGAGCAGTTCTTC. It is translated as CSARNSASGSYNEQFF.

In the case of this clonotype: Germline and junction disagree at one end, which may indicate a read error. The DNA of the CDR3 is TGCGCCAGCAGCCAGAAGGGACTACTTAACAATGAGCAGGTCTTC. Its protein product is CASSQKGLLNNEQVF. J is TRBJ2-1 and V is TRBV5-1; 7 nucleotides align to TRBD2. Germline assignment: CDR1 SGHRS and CDR2 YFSETQ. This CDR3 region has 15 residues.

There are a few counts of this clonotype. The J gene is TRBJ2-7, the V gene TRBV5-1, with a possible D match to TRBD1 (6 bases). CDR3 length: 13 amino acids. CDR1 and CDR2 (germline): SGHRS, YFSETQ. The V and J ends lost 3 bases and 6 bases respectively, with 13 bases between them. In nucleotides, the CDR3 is TGCGCCAGCAGCTCCCTCAGGGGTATCGAGCAGTACTTC. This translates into CASSSLRGIEQYF.

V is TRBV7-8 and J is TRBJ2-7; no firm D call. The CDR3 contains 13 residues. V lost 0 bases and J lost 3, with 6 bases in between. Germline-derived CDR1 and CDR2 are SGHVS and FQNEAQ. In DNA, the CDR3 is TGTGCCAGCAGCTTAGCCGGCCGCTACGAGCAGTACTTC. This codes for CASSLAGRYEQYF. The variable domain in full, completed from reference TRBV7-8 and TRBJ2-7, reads GAGVSQSPRYKVAKRGQDVALRCDPISGHVSLFWYQQALGQGPEFLTYFQNEAQLDKSGLPSDRFFAERPEGSVSTLKIQRTQQEDSAVYLCASSLAGRYEQYFGPGTRLTVT.

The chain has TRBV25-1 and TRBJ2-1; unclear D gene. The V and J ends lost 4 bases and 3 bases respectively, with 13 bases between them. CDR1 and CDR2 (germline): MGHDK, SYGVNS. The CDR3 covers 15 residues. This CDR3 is CASSGSDGLYNEQFF. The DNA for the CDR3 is TGTGCCAGCAGTGGTTCGGACGGGCTCTACAATGAGCAGTTCTTC.